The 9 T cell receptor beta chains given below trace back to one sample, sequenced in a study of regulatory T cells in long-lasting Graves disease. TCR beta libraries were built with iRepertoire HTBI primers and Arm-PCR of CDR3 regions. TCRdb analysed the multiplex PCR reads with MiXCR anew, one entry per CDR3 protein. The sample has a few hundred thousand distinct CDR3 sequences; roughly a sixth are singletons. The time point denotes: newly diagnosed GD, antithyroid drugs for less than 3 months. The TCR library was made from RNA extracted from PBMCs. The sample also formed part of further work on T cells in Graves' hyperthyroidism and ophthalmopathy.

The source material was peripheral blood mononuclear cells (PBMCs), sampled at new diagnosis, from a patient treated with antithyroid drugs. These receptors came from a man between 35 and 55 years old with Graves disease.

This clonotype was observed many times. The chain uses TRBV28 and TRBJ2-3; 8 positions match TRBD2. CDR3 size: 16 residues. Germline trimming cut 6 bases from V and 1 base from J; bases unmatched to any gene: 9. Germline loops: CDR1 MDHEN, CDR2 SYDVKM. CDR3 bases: TGTGCCAGCAGCCGTAATGGAGCGGGAGGCACAGATACGCAGTATTTT. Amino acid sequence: CASSRNGAGGTDTQYF.

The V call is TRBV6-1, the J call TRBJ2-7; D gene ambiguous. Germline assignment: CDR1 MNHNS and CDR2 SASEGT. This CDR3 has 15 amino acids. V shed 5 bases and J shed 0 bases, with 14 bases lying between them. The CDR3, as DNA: TGTGCCAGCAGTCTCGAGTACCGGAGCTCCTACGAGCAGTACTTC. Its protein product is CASSLEYRSSYEQYF.

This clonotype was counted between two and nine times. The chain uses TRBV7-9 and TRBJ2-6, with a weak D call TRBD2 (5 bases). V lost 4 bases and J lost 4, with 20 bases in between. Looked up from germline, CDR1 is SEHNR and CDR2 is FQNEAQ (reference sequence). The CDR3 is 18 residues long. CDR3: CASSSGGLLSGGANVLTF. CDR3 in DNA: TGTGCCAGCAGCTCGGGCGGACTCCTGTCTGGAGGGGCCAACGTCCTGACTTTC.

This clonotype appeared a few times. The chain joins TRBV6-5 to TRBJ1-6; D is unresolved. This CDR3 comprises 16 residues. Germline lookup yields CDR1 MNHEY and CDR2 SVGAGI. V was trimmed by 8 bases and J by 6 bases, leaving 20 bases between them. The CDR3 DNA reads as TGTGCCAGCCAGTTACTCCGGGTCCAGGTTAATTCACCCCTCCACTTT. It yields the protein CASQLLRVQVNSPLHF.

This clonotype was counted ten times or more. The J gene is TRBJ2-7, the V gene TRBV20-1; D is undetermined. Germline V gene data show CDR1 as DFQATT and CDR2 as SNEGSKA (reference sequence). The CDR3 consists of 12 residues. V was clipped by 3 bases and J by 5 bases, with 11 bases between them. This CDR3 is CSARRQAHEQYF. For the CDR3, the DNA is TGCAGTGCTAGGAGGCAGGCCCACGAGCAGTACTTC.

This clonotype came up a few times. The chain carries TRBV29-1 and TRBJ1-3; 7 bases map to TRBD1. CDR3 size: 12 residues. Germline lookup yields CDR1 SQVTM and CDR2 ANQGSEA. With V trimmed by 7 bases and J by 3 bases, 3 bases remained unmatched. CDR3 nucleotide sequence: TGCAGCGCAAACAGGGGTGGAAACACCATATATTTT. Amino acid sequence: CSANRGGNTIYF.

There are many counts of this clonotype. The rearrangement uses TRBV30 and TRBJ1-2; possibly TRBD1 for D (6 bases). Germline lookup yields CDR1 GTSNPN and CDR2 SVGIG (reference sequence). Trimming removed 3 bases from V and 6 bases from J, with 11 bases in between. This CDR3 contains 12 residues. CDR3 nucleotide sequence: TGTGCCTGGAGCCGGACAGCTGATGGCTACACCTTC. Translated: CAWSRTADGYTF.

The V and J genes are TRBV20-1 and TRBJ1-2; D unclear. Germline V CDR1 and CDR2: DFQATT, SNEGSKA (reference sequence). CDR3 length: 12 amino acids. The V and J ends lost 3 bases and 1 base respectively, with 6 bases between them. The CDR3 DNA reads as TGCAGTGCTAGTGGGGATAACTATGGCTACACCTTC. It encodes CSASGDNYGYTF.

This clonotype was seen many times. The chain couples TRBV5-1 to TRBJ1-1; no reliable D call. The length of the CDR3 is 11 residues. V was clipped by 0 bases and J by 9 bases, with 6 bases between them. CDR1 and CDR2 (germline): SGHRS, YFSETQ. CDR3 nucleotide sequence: TGCGCCAGCAGCTTGGGGAGAAAAGCTTTCTTT. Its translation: CASSLGRKAFF.